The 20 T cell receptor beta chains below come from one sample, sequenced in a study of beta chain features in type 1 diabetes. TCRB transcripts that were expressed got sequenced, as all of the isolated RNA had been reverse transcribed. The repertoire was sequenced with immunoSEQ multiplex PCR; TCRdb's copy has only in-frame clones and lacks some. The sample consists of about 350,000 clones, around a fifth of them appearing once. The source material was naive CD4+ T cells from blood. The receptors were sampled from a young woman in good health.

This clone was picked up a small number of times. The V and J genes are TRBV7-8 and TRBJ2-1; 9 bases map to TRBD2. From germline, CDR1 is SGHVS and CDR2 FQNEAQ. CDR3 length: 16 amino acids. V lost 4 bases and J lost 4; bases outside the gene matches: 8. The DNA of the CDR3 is TGTGCCAGCAGCTCCTTCGCAGCGGGAGGTTACAATGAGCAGTTCTTC. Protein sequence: CASSSFAAGGYNEQFF.

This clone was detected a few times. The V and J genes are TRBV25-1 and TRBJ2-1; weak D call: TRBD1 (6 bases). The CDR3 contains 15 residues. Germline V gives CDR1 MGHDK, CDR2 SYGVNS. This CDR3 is CATGPDRYSYNEQFF. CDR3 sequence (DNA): TGTGCTACAGGTCCCGACAGGTATTCCTACAATGAGCAGTTCTTC.

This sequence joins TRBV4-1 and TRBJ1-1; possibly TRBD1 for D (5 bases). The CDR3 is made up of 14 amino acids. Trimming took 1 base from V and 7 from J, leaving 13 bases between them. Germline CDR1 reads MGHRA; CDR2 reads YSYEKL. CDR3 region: CASSQAQGQSEAFF. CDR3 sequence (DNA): TGCGCCAGCAGCCAAGCCCAGGGCCAGAGTGAAGCTTTCTTT.

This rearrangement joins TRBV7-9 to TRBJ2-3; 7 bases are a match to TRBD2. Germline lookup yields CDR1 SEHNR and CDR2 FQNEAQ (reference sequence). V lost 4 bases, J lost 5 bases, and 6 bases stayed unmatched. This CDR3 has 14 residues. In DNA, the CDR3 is TGTGCCAGCAGCTCGCGGGGGATCAGAGATACGCAGTATTTT. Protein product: CASSSRGIRDTQYF.

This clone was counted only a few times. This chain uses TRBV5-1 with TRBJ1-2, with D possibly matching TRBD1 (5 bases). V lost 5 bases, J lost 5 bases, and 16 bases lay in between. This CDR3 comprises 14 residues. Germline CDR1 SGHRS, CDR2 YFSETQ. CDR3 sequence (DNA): TGCGCCAGCAGACTAGGCGGGACGGATTATGGCTACACCTTC. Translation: CASRLGGTDYGYTF.

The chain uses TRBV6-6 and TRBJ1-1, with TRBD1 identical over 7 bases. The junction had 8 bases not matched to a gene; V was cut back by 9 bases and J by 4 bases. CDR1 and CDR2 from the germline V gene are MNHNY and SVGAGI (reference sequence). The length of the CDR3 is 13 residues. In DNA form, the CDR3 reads TGTGCCAGTGAACAGGGGCGGGTCACTGAAGCTTTCTTT. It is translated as CASEQGRVTEAFF.

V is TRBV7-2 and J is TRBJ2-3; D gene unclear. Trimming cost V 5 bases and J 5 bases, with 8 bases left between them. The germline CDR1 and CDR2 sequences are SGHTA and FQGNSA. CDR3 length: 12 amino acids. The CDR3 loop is CASSPTLDTQYF. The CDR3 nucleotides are TGTGCCAGCAGCCCTACCCTAGATACGCAGTATTTT.

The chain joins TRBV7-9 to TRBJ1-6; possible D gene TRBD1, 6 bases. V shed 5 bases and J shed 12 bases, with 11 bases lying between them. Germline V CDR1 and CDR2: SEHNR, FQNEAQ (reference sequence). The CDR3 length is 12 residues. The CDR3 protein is CASSREGGPLHF. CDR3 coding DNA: TGTGCCAGCAGCAGGGAGGGGGGACCCCTCCACTTT.

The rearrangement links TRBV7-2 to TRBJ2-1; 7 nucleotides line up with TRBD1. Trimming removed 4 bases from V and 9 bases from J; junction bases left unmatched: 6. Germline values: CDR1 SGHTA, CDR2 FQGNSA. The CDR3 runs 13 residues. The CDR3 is CASSSDRVIEQFF. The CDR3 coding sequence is TGTGCCAGCAGCTCAGACAGGGTTATTGAGCAGTTCTTC.

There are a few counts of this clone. CDR3 coding DNA: TGTGCCAGCTCCCCTGACAGTGAAAATGGCTACACCTTC. Amino acids: CASSPDSENGYTF. The rearrangement joins TRBV18 to TRBJ1-2; a possible D gene is TRBD1 (5 bases). The CDR3 covers 13 residues. Germline CDR1 and CDR2: KGHSH and LQKENI. V was trimmed by 6 bases and J by 6 bases, leaving 14 bases between them.

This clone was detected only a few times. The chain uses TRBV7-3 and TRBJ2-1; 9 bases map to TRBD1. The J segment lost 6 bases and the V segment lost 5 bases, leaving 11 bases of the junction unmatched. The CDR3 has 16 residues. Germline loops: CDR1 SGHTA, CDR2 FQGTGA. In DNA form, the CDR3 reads TGTGCCAGCAGCCACCTCCCGGGACAGGGTGGCAATGAGCAGTTCTTC. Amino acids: CASSHLPGQGGNEQFF.

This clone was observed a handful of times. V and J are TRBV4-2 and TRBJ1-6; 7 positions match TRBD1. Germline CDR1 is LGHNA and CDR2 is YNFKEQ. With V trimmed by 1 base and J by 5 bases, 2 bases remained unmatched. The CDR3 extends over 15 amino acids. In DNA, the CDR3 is TGTGCCAGCAGCCAAGGGGACAGAGATAATTCACCCCTCCACTTT. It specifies CASSQGDRDNSPLHF.

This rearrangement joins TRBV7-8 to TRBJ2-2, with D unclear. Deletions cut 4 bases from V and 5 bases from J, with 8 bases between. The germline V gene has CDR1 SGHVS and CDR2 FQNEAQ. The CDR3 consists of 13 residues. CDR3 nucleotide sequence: TGTGCCAGCAGCTCCCGAGGAACCGGGGAGCTGTTTTTT. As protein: CASSSRGTGELFF. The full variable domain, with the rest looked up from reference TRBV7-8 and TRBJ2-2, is GAGVSQSPRYKVAKRGQDVALRCDPISGHVSLFWYQQALGQGPEFLTYFQNEAQLDKSGLPSDRFFAERPEGSVSTLKIQRTQQEDSAVYLCASSSRGTGELFFGEGSRLTVL.

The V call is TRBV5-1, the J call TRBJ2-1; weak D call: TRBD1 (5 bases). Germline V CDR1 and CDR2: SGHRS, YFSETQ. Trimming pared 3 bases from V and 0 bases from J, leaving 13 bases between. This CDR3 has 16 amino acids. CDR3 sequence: CASSWVGADSYNEQFF. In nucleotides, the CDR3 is TGCGCCAGCAGCTGGGTTGGGGCGGACTCCTACAATGAGCAGTTCTTC.

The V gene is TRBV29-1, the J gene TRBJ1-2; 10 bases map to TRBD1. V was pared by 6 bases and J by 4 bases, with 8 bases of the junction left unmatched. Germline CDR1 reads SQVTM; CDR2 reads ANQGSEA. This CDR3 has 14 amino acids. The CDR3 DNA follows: TGCAGCGTCTACGCCGGGACAGGGGCCTATGGCTACACCTTC. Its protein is CSVYAGTGAYGYTF.

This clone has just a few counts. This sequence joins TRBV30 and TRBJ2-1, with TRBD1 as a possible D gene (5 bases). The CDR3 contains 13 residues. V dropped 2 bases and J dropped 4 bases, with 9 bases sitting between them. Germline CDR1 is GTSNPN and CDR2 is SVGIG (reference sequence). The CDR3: CAWSTDRYNEQFF. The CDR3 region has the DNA TGTGCCTGGAGTACCGACAGATACAATGAGCAGTTCTTC.

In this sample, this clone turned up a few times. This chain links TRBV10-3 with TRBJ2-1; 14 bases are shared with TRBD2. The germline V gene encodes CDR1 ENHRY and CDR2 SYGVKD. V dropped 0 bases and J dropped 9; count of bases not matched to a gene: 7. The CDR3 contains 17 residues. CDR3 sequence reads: CAISESGTSGGGSEQFF. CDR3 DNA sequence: TGTGCCATCAGTGAGTCCGGGACTAGCGGGGGAGGTAGTGAGCAGTTCTTC.

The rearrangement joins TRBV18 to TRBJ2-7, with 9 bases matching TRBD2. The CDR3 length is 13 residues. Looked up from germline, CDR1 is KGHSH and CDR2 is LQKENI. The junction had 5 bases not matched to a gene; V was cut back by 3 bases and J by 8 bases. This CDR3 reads CASSPAGGPQQYF. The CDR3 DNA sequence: TGTGCCAGCTCACCGGCGGGAGGGCCGCAGCAGTACTTC. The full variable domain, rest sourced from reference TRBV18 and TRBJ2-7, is NAGVMQNPRHLVRRRGQEARLRCSPMKGHSHVYWYRQLPEEGLKFMVYLQKENIIDESGMPKERFSAEFPKEGPSILRIQQVVRGDSAAYFCASSPAGGPQQYFGPGTRLTVT.

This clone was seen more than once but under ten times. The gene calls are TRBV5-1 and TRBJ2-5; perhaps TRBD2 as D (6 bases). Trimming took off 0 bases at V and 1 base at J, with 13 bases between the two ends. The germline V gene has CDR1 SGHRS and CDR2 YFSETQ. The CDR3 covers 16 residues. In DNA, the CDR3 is TGCGCCAGCAGCTTGGCCGTGGTAGCGGTCCAAGAGACCCAGTACTTC. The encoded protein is CASSLAVVAVQETQYF.

The CDR3 DNA sequence: TGTGCCATCAGTGAGTCGACAGGGGCCAATCAGCCCCAGCATTTT. As protein: CAISESTGANQPQHF. The chain is built from TRBV10-3 and TRBJ1-5; 8 bases line up with TRBD1. Germline V gene data show CDR1 as ENHRY and CDR2 as SYGVKD. The CDR3 totals 15 residues. Trimming removed 0 bases from V and 3 bases from J; junction bases left unmatched: 1.